The source of this T cell receptor (beta chain) is a study of OX40 agonist ivuxolimab in advanced cancers. Study overall: In this cohort, patients received ivuxolimab, an agonistic anti-OX40 (CD134) antibody. Roughly two fifths of patients had received prior checkpoint inhibitor therapy. Participants, 75% to 85% male, averaged about 59 years of age, ranging from about 23 to 90. Study outcomes and limitations: More expanded clones were seen, on average, in CD8+ T cells than in CD4+.

Remarks on this clone: The target antigen is unknown.

Germline values: CDR1 SGHRS, CDR2 YFSETQ. Trimming at V came to 3 bases and at J to 4 bases, leaving 14 bases not matched to a gene. CDR3 length equals 17 residues. Measured with immunoSEQ multiplex PCR; TCRdb has only the in-frame clones, and not every one. Of 60,000 to 75,000 clones listed, 85% are singletons. The chain employs TRBV5-1 and TRBJ2-3, with 7 bases matching TRBD1. The sample here was CD4+ or CD8+ T cells sorted from blood, taken in a trial of the OX40 agonist ivuxolimab. This TCR was sampled from an adult with an advanced solid tumor such as melanoma, head and neck, liver or kidney cancer. Here the CDR3 DNA reads TGCGCCAGCAGCTCGGCTAGGACAGGCGGTCTGTCAGATACGCAGTATTTT. Encoded protein: CASSSARTGGLSDTQYF.